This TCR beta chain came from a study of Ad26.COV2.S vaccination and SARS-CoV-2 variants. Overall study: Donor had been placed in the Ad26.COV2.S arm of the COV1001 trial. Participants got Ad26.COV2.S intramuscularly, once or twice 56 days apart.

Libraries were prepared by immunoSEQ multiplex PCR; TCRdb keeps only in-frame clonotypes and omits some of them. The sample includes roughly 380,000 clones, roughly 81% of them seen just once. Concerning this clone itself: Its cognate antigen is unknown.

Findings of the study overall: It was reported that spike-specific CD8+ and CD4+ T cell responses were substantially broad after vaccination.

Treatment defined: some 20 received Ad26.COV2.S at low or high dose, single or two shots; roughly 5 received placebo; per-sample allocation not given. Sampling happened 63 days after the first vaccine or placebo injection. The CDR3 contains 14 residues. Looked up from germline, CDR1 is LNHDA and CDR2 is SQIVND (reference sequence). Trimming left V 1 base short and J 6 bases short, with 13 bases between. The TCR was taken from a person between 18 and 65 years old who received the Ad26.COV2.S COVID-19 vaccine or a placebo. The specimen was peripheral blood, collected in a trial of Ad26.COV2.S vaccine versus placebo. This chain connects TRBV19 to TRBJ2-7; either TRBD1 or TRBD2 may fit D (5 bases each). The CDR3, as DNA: TGTGCCAGTAGTATAGGGTACGTGGGACGCGAGCAGTACTTC. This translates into CASSIGYVGREQYF.